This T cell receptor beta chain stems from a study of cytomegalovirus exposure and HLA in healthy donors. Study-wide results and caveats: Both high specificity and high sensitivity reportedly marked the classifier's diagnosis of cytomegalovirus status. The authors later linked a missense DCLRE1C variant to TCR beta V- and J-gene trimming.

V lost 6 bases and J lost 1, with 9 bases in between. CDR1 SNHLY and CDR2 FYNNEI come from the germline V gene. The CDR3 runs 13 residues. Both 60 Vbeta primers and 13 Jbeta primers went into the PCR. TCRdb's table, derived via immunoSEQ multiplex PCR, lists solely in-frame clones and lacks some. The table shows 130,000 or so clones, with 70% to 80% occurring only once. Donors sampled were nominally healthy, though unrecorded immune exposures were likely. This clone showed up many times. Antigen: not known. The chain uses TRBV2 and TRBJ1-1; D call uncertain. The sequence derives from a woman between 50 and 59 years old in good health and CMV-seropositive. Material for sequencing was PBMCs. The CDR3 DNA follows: TGTGCCAGCAGAAAAGAGGGGAACACTGAAGCTTTCTTT. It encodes CASRKEGNTEAFF.